This T cell receptor (beta chain) was captured by sequencing in a study of shared clonotypes between healthy human individuals. Study details: Per donor, three plates held CD4 naive cells, three held CD4 memory, two held CD8 naive and one held CD8 memory.

Germline-derived CDR1 and CDR2 are SGHTS and YDEGEE. The CDR3 loop spans 12 amino acids. Trimming took 2 bases from V and 8 from J, leaving 11 bases between them. General observations from the study: Non-shared clonotypes showed lower generation probabilities than clonotypes common to all four donors.

TCRdb's copy holds only in-frame clones and misses some; the assay was immunoSEQ multiplex PCR. The sample carries over 150,000 clones, 60% to 75% recorded once. Only Caucasian adults living in Nashville, Tennessee served as donors. CD4+ cell separation produced CD45RA+ naive and CD45RA-negative memory subsets. Remarks on this clone: Its cognate antigen is unknown.

Material: memory CD4+ T cells sorted from blood. Sample subset: CD45RA-negative fraction. J is TRBJ2-7 and V is TRBV5-8; D gene ambiguous. The receptor was isolated from a young man in good health. CDR3: CASSFSGNKQYF. CDR3 nucleotides: TGTGCCAGCAGCTTCTCAGGCAATAAGCAGTACTTC.